These 27 T cell receptor beta chains were sequenced from one sample in a study of radiation and T cells in renal cell carcinoma. The assay was immunoSEQ multiplex PCR, and TCRdb's table has in-frame clones only and misses some. The sample records some 30,000 clones, roughly 80% being singletons. The time point is: blood 4 weeks post-SBRT, at nephrectomy. Sample treatment: 15 Gy SBRT to primary tumor, nephrectomy 4 weeks later. The specimen comprised blood, sampled from a patient whose treatment included radiotherapy and nephrectomy. These receptors were collected from a man aged 55 to 69 with renal cell carcinoma.

This chain connects TRBV7-2 to TRBJ2-6; a weak D match, TRBD1 (5 bases). CDR1 and CDR2 (germline): SGHTA, FQGNSA. Deletions cut 1 base from V and 4 bases from J, with 11 bases between. This CDR3 spans 16 amino acids. CDR3 in amino acids: CASSLGPGNGANVLTF. The DNA for the CDR3 is TGTGCCAGCAGCTTAGGCCCAGGGAACGGGGCCAACGTCCTGACTTTC.

This chain connects TRBV5-1 to TRBJ2-3, with D hard to call. This CDR3 region has 15 residues. In germline, CDR1 is SGHRS, CDR2 YFSETQ. Trimming cost V 1 base and J 2 bases, with 11 bases left between them. CDR3 protein: CASSLLGPDTDTQYF. Written as DNA, the CDR3 is TGCGCCAGCAGCTTGCTTGGGCCAGACACAGATACGCAGTATTTT.

CDR3 loop: CAWTPGGSYNEQFF. The DNA of the CDR3 is TGTGCCTGGACTCCCGGGGGTTCCTACAATGAGCAGTTCTTC. V and J are TRBV30 and TRBJ2-1, with D possibly TRBD2 on 6 matching bases. The CDR3 sequence is 14 residues long. Germline CDR1 is GTSNPN and CDR2 is SVGIG (reference sequence). Trimming cost V 4 bases and J 1 base, with 11 bases left between them.

J is TRBJ2-3 and V is TRBV4-3; D may be TRBD2 (6 bases). Looked up from germline, CDR1 is LGHNA and CDR2 is YSLEER. V was pared by 0 bases and J by 3 bases, with 13 bases between. There are 16 residues in the CDR3. The CDR3 DNA reads TGCGCCAGCAGCCAAGATGGAAGCGGGCGGACAGATACGCAGTATTTT. Encoded protein: CASSQDGSGRTDTQYF.

This clone was recorded a few times. This chain joins TRBV6-4 and TRBJ1-3; 9 bases are shared with TRBD1. CDR3 length: 15 residues. Germline assignment: CDR1 MRHNA and CDR2 SNTAGT. Germline trimming cut 7 bases from V and 4 bases from J; bases unmatched to any gene: 8. The CDR3 is CASTNFGTGGNTIYF. DNA of the CDR3: TGTGCCAGCACCAACTTCGGGACAGGGGGAAACACCATATATTTT.

This rearrangement joins TRBV11-2 to TRBJ2-3; 9 nucleotides line up with TRBD2. Germline CDR1 SGHAT, CDR2 FQNNGV. With 3 bases clipped from V and 5 bases from J, the junction kept 12 bases outside the gene matches. There are 17 residues in the CDR3. The CDR3 sequence is CASSFWREGRVLDTQYF. Here the CDR3 DNA reads TGTGCCAGCAGCTTTTGGCGGGAGGGCCGAGTACTAGATACGCAGTATTTT.

V is TRBV9 and J is TRBJ2-3; D gene ambiguous. This CDR3 spans 14 amino acids. The germline V gene has CDR1 SGDLS and CDR2 YYNGEE. V lost 3 bases and J lost 4, with 12 bases in between. The CDR3 loop is CASSGGGSSDTQYF. Here the CDR3 DNA reads TGTGCCAGCAGCGGAGGCGGCAGTTCAGATACGCAGTATTTT.

The chain recombines TRBV27 with TRBJ2-2, with D possibly matching TRBD2 (5 bases). The CDR3 has 17 amino acids. V was cut by 1 base and J by 2 bases, with 14 bases left in between. Germline V gene data show CDR1 as MNHEY and CDR2 as SMNVEV (reference sequence). CDR3 in DNA: TGTGCCAGCAGTTTATTCAGGTCTCGGGGAAACACCGGGGAGCTGTTTTTT. Its protein is CASSLFRSRGNTGELFF.

This clone occurred a few times. The rearrangement links TRBV18 to TRBJ1-2; D is unresolved. V was shortened by 4 bases and J by 6 bases, with 18 bases between the two germline ends. The CDR3 consists of 15 residues. Germline CDR1 and CDR2: KGHSH and LQKENI. The CDR3 reads CASSLLRPAGDGYTF. For the CDR3, the DNA is TGTGCCAGCTCACTTCTCAGGCCCGCCGGGGATGGCTACACCTTC.

This chain uses TRBV5-1 with TRBJ1-5; possible D gene TRBD1, 6 bases. Germline loops: CDR1 SGHRS, CDR2 YFSETQ. Trimming left V 5 bases short and J 5 bases short, with 14 bases between. The CDR3 contains 14 residues. The CDR3: CASRPNREDQPQHF. For the CDR3, the DNA is TGCGCCAGCAGACCAAACAGGGAAGATCAGCCCCAGCATTTT.

The chain couples TRBV21-1 to TRBJ1-2; the DNA was not compared with TRBD1, the D call given in the table. TRBV21-1 is marked as a pseudogene. The CDR3 is 12 amino acids. The CDR3 reads CASSSRQEGYTF. CDR3 nucleotide sequence: TGTGCCAGCAGCAGCAGACAGGAGGGCTACACCTTC.

The chain is built from TRBV2 and TRBJ2-7, with unresolved D. The CDR3 length is 14 residues. V was cut by 3 bases and J by 4 bases, with 13 bases left in between. The germline gives CDR1 SNHLY, CDR2 FYNNEI. CDR3 DNA sequence: TGTGCCAGCAGTGACGAGAAGACGGATTACGAGCAGTACTTC. Protein sequence: CASSDEKTDYEQYF.

The chain links TRBV19 to TRBJ1-5; 8 positions match TRBD1. CDR1 and CDR2 from the germline V gene are LNHDA and SQIVND (reference sequence). The CDR3 runs to 14 residues. The V gene end was trimmed by 3 bases and the J gene end by 5 bases; junction bases not matched to a gene: 3. The CDR3: CASSMETGDQPQHF. The CDR3 DNA follows: TGTGCCAGTAGTATGGAGACAGGGGATCAGCCCCAGCATTTT.

This rearrangement joins TRBV10-3 to TRBJ2-3; D remains ambiguous. The CDR3 is 13 amino acids. CDR1 is ENHRY and CDR2 is SYGVKD in the germline V gene. Trimming removed 0 bases from V and 3 bases from J, with 4 bases in between. The DNA for the CDR3 is TGTGCCATCAGTGAGTCAGGAACAGATACGCAGTATTTT. This codes for CAISESGTDTQYF.

This clone was seen only a few times. This chain uses TRBV7-8 with TRBJ2-7; D might be TRBD1 or TRBD2, each matching 6 bases. The V end lost 8 bases, the J end lost 2 bases, and 16 bases lay between the germline ends. This CDR3 has 14 residues. Germline lookup yields CDR1 SGHVS and CDR2 FQNEAQ. CDR3: CASRKEGGTYEQYF. The CDR3 DNA sequence: TGTGCCAGCCGTAAGGAGGGGGGAACCTACGAGCAGTACTTC.

This chain connects TRBV5-1 to TRBJ1-1, with D possibly being TRBD1 (5 bases). The V gene lost 5 bases and the J gene lost 11 bases, with 13 bases spanning the gap. The CDR3 runs 11 residues. Germline lookup yields CDR1 SGHRS and CDR2 YFSETQ. The DNA for the CDR3 is TGCGCCAGCAGTGTCGGGACGGTGGCTTTCTTT. This translates into CASSVGTVAFF.

V gene TRBV25-1 combines with J gene TRBJ2-1; the match to TRBD1 covers 9 bases. Germline loops: CDR1 MGHDK, CDR2 SYGVNS. The junction had 12 bases not matched to a gene; V was cut back by 5 bases and J by 7 bases. CDR3 length equals 16 residues. The chain's CDR3 is CASSPTPGQGSNEQFF. The DNA for the CDR3 is TGTGCCAGCAGTCCTACCCCGGGACAGGGATCGAATGAGCAGTTCTTC.

This clone was detected only a few times. The chain employs TRBV6-1 and TRBJ2-2; perhaps TRBD1 as D (6 bases). The V end was cut by 4 bases, the J end by 4 bases, with 16 bases between. Germline CDR1 is MNHNS and CDR2 is SASEGT. The CDR3 sequence is 16 residues long. This CDR3 reads CASSVMGALTTGELFF. DNA of the CDR3: TGTGCCAGCAGTGTAATGGGGGCCCTCACCACCGGGGAGCTGTTTTTT.

This sequence joins TRBV18 and TRBJ2-5; tentatively, D is TRBD2 (5 bases). This CDR3 is 14 amino acids long. V lost 3 bases and J lost 7, with 15 bases in between. Germline V gene sequence: CDR1 KGHSH, CDR2 LQKENI. In DNA, the CDR3 is TGTGCCAGCTCACCCTTATCGATACGGGGGACCCAGTACTTC. This translates into CASSPLSIRGTQYF.

The chain joins TRBV7-2 to TRBJ1-1; 7 nucleotides line up with TRBD1. The CDR3 is 14 amino acids. With 4 bases clipped from V and 1 base from J, the junction kept 3 bases outside the gene matches. Germline V lookup: CDR1 SGHTA, CDR2 FQGNSA. This CDR3 reads CASSWDRWNTEAFF. CDR3 coding DNA: TGTGCCAGCAGCTGGGACAGATGGAACACTGAAGCTTTCTTT. Filled out from reference TRBV7-2 and TRBJ1-1, the complete variable domain reads GAGVSQSPSNKVTEKGKDVELRCDPISGHTALYWYRQSLGQGLEFLIYFQGNSAPDKSGLPSDRFSAERTGGSVSTLTIQRTQQEDSAVYLCASSWDRWNTEAFFGQGTRLTVV.

The chain has TRBV4-1 and TRBJ2-6; possibly TRBD1 for D (5 bases). The V gene lost 4 bases and the J gene lost 6 bases, with 16 bases spanning the gap. The CDR3 extends over 16 amino acids. Germline CDR1 is MGHRA and CDR2 is YSYEKL. CDR3 DNA sequence: TGCGCCAGCAGCCCCGACAGAGCCATAATGGCCAACGTCCTGACTTTC. As protein: CASSPDRAIMANVLTF.

V and J are TRBV10-3 and TRBJ1-1; TRBD1 matches 9 bases. CDR3 length: 15 amino acids. Germline V gives CDR1 ENHRY, CDR2 SYGVKD. With V trimmed by 5 bases and J by 3 bases, 7 bases remained unmatched. This CDR3 reads CAISTQGAQDTEAFF. Written as DNA, the CDR3 is TGTGCCATCAGTACACAGGGGGCGCAGGACACTGAAGCTTTCTTT.

The chain is built from TRBV4-2 and TRBJ2-7, with 14 bases lining up with TRBD2. The J segment lost 4 bases and the V segment lost 3 bases, leaving 2 bases of the junction unmatched. Germline assignment: CDR1 LGHNA and CDR2 YNFKEQ. CDR3 length: 15 residues. CDR3 region: CASSQGLAGAYEQYF. CDR3 DNA sequence: TGTGCCAGCAGCCAGGGACTAGCGGGGGCATACGAGCAGTACTTC.

In DNA, the CDR3 is TGTGCCGGCGGATCCCGACTGAAGCCCAATCAGCCCCAGCATTTT. Protein: CAGGSRLKPNQPQHF. V gene TRBV6-1 combines with J gene TRBJ1-5; D remains ambiguous. This CDR3 comprises 15 residues. Trimming shortened V by 11 bases and J by 3 bases, and 20 bases separated the two germline ends. CDR1 is MNHNS, CDR2 SASEGT, per germline.

J is TRBJ1-5 and V is TRBV11-3; unclear D gene. The ends were cut back, 2 bases at V and 0 bases at J, with 14 bases in the middle. Germline values: CDR1 SGHNT, CDR2 YENEEA. The CDR3 runs 17 residues. As DNA, the CDR3 is TGTGCCAGCAGCTTACTGGGTTCGAGGGATAGCAATCAGCCCCAGCATTTT. Protein: CASSLLGSRDSNQPQHF.

This chain joins TRBV7-2 and TRBJ1-2; 8 bases fit TRBD1. Trimming at V came to 5 bases and at J to 8 bases, leaving 13 bases not matched to a gene. The CDR3 spans 15 residues. Per germline, CDR1 SGHTA and CDR2 FQGNSA. CDR3 nucleotides: TGTGCCAGCAGCCCCTGGGACAGGCAGCCCTGGGGCTACACCTTC. This translates into CASSPWDRQPWGYTF.

This clone appeared a few times. The gene calls are TRBV5-4 and TRBJ2-2, with 8 bases identical to TRBD2. Germline V lookup: CDR1 SGHNT, CDR2 YYREEE (reference sequence). The CDR3 is made up of 16 amino acids. The V gene end was trimmed by 2 bases and the J gene end by 1 base; junction bases not matched to a gene: 4. The CDR3 loop reads CASSLRTSLNTGELFF. The CDR3 nucleotides read TGTGCCAGCAGCTTAAGGACTAGCCTGAACACCGGGGAGCTGTTTTTT.